The T cell receptor beta chain described here comes from a study of OX40 agonist ivuxolimab in advanced cancers. Background on the study: Ivuxolimab, an agonist antibody against OX40 (CD134), was given to patients. Cancers in dose escalation were hepatocellular, melanoma, renal cell and head and neck.

In the case of this clone: Its antigen remains unknown.

The germline CDR1 and CDR2 sequences are LNHDA and SQIVND (reference sequence). The CDR3 has 13 amino acids. V was trimmed by 8 bases and J by 1 base, leaving 9 bases between them. The study, taken as a whole, reports: Clonal expansion was seen in CD4+ and CD8+ blood T cells by week 6 at 0.1 to 3.0 mg/kg.

Profiled with immunoSEQ multiplex PCR; TCRdb holds only in-frame clones, not every one. The table lists over 40,000 clones, about 88% of them singletons. This specimen consisted of CD4+ or CD8+ T cells sorted from blood, obtained in a trial of the OX40 agonist ivuxolimab. The chain couples TRBV19 to TRBJ1-5, with D unclear. The origin of this receptor is an adult with an advanced solid tumor such as melanoma, head and neck, liver or kidney cancer. CDR3 nucleotides: TGTGCCAGTTCAGCTATCAGCAATCAGCCCCAGCATTTT. Protein: CASSAISNQPQHF.